The 14 T cell receptor beta chains presented below share a single source sample, sequenced in a study of Graves' ophthalmopathy and Graves' hyperthyroidism. Amplified TCR beta CDR3 regions were obtained using RNA transcripts as template. RT-PCR in the first round used HTBI primers; a second-round multiplex PCR followed. Each CDR3 protein is one row after TCRdb ran MiXCR on the multiplex PCR reads. The profile shows over 200,000 distinct CDR3 sequences, over 25% of them singletons. Material: peripheral blood. The receptors come from a man in his fifties or sixties with Graves' ophthalmopathy.

This clonotype was detected many times. V gene TRBV18 combines with J gene TRBJ1-5; 8 bases are shared with TRBD1. Germline trimming cut 5 bases from V and 4 bases from J; bases unmatched to any gene: 4. The CDR3 contains 14 residues. CDR1 is KGHSH and CDR2 is LQKENI in the germline V gene. The CDR3 DNA reads as TGTGCCAGCTCAGAGGACAGGGCTAATCAGCCCCAGCATTTT. Its translation: CASSEDRANQPQHF.

Ten or more counts support this clonotype. The chain couples TRBV7-2 to TRBJ1-5; 7 nucleotides line up with TRBD1. This CDR3 is built from 14 residues. Germline V lookup: CDR1 SGHTA, CDR2 FQGNSA. Unmatched junction bases numbered 3, after V lost 5 bases and J lost 2 bases. The CDR3 sequence is CASSHGQGNQPQHF. In nucleotides, the CDR3 is TGTGCCAGCAGCCACGGACAGGGCAATCAGCCCCAGCATTTT.

This clonotype was counted many times. This chain links TRBV13 with TRBJ1-1; D unresolved. V gave up 3 bases and J gave up 6 bases, with 17 bases separating them. CDR3 length equals 15 residues. Looked up from germline, CDR1 is PRHDT and CDR2 is FYEKMQ (reference sequence). The CDR3 reads CASSFREELGSEAFF. The CDR3 DNA reads TGTGCCAGCAGCTTCCGGGAGGAGCTGGGGTCTGAAGCTTTCTTT.

This clonotype was counted many times. The V gene is TRBV4-1, the J gene TRBJ1-2; D not resolved. Trimming removed 1 base at V and 4 bases at J, with 10 bases between. The CDR3 is 14 amino acids. CDR1 MGHRA and CDR2 YSYEKL come from the germline V gene. The CDR3 sequence is CASSQVRGLYGYTF. CDR3 sequence (DNA): TGCGCCAGCAGCCAAGTTCGGGGTCTCTATGGCTACACCTTC.

The chain recombines TRBV7-8 with TRBJ1-5, with D maybe TRBD1 (5 bases). The CDR3 has 16 amino acids. Germline CDR1 and CDR2: SGHVS and FQNEAQ. V was shortened by 3 bases and J by 3 bases, with 15 bases between the two germline ends. CDR3 loop: CASSLEGTDYNQPQHF. The CDR3 nucleotides are TGTGCCAGCAGCTTGGAAGGGACTGACTACAATCAGCCCCAGCATTTT. The variable domain in full, with the rest retrieved from reference TRBV7-8 and TRBJ1-5, is GAGVSQSPRYKVAKRGQDVALRCDPISGHVSLFWYQQALGQGPEFLTYFQNEAQLDKSGLPSDRFFAERPEGSVSTLKIQRTQQEDSAVYLCASSLEGTDYNQPQHFGDGTRLSIL.

There are many counts of this clonotype. V and J are TRBV19 and TRBJ2-7, with D perhaps matching TRBD1 or TRBD2 (5 bases each). Trimming left V 6 bases short and J 2 bases short, with 14 bases between. The germline gives CDR1 LNHDA, CDR2 SQIVND (reference sequence). The CDR3 runs 14 residues. The CDR3 region is CASRPGTGTYEQYF. The CDR3 bases are TGTGCCAGTAGACCCGGGACGGGAACCTACGAGCAGTACTTC.

The chain uses TRBV20-1 and TRBJ2-3, with TRBD2 matching 10 bases. This CDR3 comprises 15 residues. The J segment lost 6 bases and the V segment lost 3 bases, leaving 9 bases of the junction unmatched. From germline, CDR1 is DFQATT and CDR2 SNEGSKA (reference sequence). This CDR3 is CSASLLAGADDTQYF. CDR3 coding DNA: TGCAGTGCTAGTCTCCTAGCGGGAGCAGATGATACGCAGTATTTT.

The rearrangement links TRBV24-1 to TRBJ2-7; 8 bases are shared with TRBD1. Trimming removed 3 bases from V and 5 bases from J; junction bases left unmatched: 8. CDR1 and CDR2 (germline): KGHDR, SFDVKD. The CDR3 consists of 15 residues. In DNA form, the CDR3 reads TGTGCCACCAGTGATCCCGGGACAGGTGTCGACGAGCAGTACTTC. Translation gives CATSDPGTGVDEQYF.

The sample holds many counts of this clonotype. The chain is built from TRBV12-3 or TRBV12-4 and TRBJ1-3; D might be TRBD1 (5 bases). The CDR3 runs to 18 residues. Trimming removed 2 bases from V and 0 bases from J, with 17 bases in between. The CDR3 spells CASSLSGAELFSGNTIYF. The CDR3 DNA reads as TGTGCCAGCAGTTTATCCGGGGCAGAGCTGTTCTCTGGAAACACCATATATTTT.

V and J are TRBV7-2 and TRBJ2-7, with TRBD2 matching over 9 bases. Germline lookup yields CDR1 SGHTA and CDR2 FQGNSA. The junction had 6 bases not matched to a gene; V was cut back by 0 bases and J by 3 bases. The CDR3 consists of 16 residues. The CDR3 DNA sequence: TGTGCCAGCAGCTTAGCGGGTAGCGGGAGTGGCTACGAGCAGTACTTC. Translating gives CASSLAGSGSGYEQYF. The full variable domain, completed using reference TRBV7-2 and TRBJ2-7, is GAGVSQSPSNKVTEKGKDVELRCDPISGHTALYWYRQSLGQGLEFLIYFQGNSAPDKSGLPSDRFSAERTGGSVSTLTIQRTQQEDSAVYLCASSLAGSGSGYEQYFGPGTRLTVT.

This clonotype was detected ten times or more. The gene calls are TRBV2 and TRBJ2-5, with D maybe TRBD2 (7 bases). The germline V and J ends were trimmed by 7 bases and 9 bases, with 30 bases remaining between them. This CDR3 contains 17 residues. The germline gives CDR1 SNHLY, CDR2 FYNNEI. Here the CDR3 reads CASKTTNAPGGAYAQYF. The CDR3 DNA reads as TGTGCCAGCAAGACTACCAACGCCCCGGGGGGCGCATACGCCCAGTACTTC. The full variable domain, rest sourced from reference TRBV2 and TRBJ2-5, is EPEVTQTPSHQVTQMGQEVILRCVPISNHLYFYWYRQILGQKVEFLVSFYNNEISEKSEIFDDQFSVERPDGSNFTLKIRSTKLEDSAMYFCASKTTNAPGGAYAQYFGPGTRLLVL.

The table lists this clonotype with many counts. V usage is TRBV7-9 and J usage is TRBJ2-7, with D uncertain. This CDR3 has 14 residues. V gave up 1 base and J gave up 3 bases, with 10 bases separating them. From germline, CDR1 is SEHNR and CDR2 FQNEAQ (reference sequence). Here the CDR3 DNA reads TGTGCCAGCAGCTTAGGCCCTACGATCTACGAGCAGTACTTC. Amino acid sequence: CASSLGPTIYEQYF.

This clonotype was counted many times. This chain links TRBV29-1 with TRBJ2-5, with 7 bases fitting TRBD1. This CDR3 is built from 15 residues. V gave up 7 bases and J gave up 1 base; unmatched junction bases: 12. Germline V lookup: CDR1 SQVTM, CDR2 ANQGSEA. CDR3 sequence: CSAINFRGTQETQYF. Here the CDR3 DNA reads TGCAGCGCTATAAACTTCAGGGGGACCCAAGAGACCCAGTACTTC.

This clonotype was observed at least ten times. The rearrangement joins TRBV18 to TRBJ1-6; perhaps TRBD1 as D (6 bases). The V gene lost 4 bases and the J gene lost 7 bases, with 14 bases spanning the gap. This CDR3 region has 15 residues. Germline CDR1 KGHSH, CDR2 LQKENI. In DNA, the CDR3 is TGTGCCAGCTCACTTCGGGACATATCGAATTCACCCCTCCACTTT. It is translated as CASSLRDISNSPLHF.